This T cell receptor (beta chain) was captured by sequencing in a study of T-cell reconstitution after alpha-beta-depleted transplantation in children. Study outcomes and limitations: From newly produced T cells came most of the T-cell counts and diversity one year after transplant.

Using unique molecular identifiers, the investigators prepared the TCRbeta library. TCRdb re-derived calls from the PCR reads in MiXCR, one entry per CDR3 protein. Of 65,000 to 75,000 distinct CDR3 sequences listed, 4.9% are singletons. The V end was cut by 3 bases, the J end by 6 bases, with 18 bases between. Looked up from germline, CDR1 is DFQATT and CDR2 is SNEGSKA (reference sequence). This CDR3 has 14 amino acids. This clonotype was picked up many times. Its antigen remains unknown. The material was PBMCs, mostly from graft donor cells, obtained 180 days after TCRalphabeta/CD19-depleted stem cell transplant. The J gene is TRBJ2-7, the V gene TRBV20-1, with D unresolved. The receptor comes from a boy in the first two years of life who had a stem cell transplant for acute myeloid leukemia, so the T cells may come from the graft donor. The CDR3 DNA is TGCAGTGCTAGCGCCTTAAGTCTGGGATCCGAGCAGTACTTC. Its protein is CSASALSLGSEQYF.